This TCR beta chain was sequenced for a study of T cell repertoires in cytomegalovirus infection. In TCRdb, the reads were re-called with MiXCR into one record per CDR3 protein. The sample holds approximately 180,000 distinct CDR3 sequences, approximately 9.6% seen once. The CDR3 extends over 15 amino acids. V was clipped by 1 base and J by 0 bases, with 10 bases between them. From germline, CDR1 is SGHAT and CDR2 FQDESV (reference sequence). This clonotype was counted many times. The sample was PBMCs. The chain employs TRBV11-1 and TRBJ2-7; D may be TRBD2 (6 bases). The TCR originated in a human donor in good health (CMV status not recorded). Some clones in this sample may be carry-over from other donors' samples. The CDR3 DNA is TGTGCCAGCAGCTTAGGTGCGGGGCTCTCCTACGAGCAGTACTTC. Protein product: CASSLGAGLSYEQYF.